The next 32 T cell receptor beta chains were all read from a single sample in a study of T cell responses to AZD1222 COVID-19 vaccine (dated by TCRdb to about 2021). The sample's time point label, decoded: baseline before first vaccination. Libraries were made using the immunoSEQ multiplex PCR assay. TCRdb retrieved this table from immuneACCESS and kept in-frame rearrangements only. Not all clones are present; in checked studies, unresolved V genes account for under half, and no reason is known for the remainder. Recorded for this sample are 99,000 or so clones; around 89% of them occurred a single time. Over 8% of the sample is held by the ten biggest clonotypes. Sequences were derived from peripheral blood, sampled on day 0 of AZD1222 vaccination. These receptors were obtained from an adult in good health.

The rearrangement links TRBV2 to TRBJ1-6; D not certain. CDR3 length: 13 amino acids. CDR1 is SNHLY and CDR2 is FYNNEI in the germline V gene. V dropped 0 bases and J dropped 8 bases, with 5 bases sitting between them. CDR3 loop: CASSEARDSPLHF. CDR3 DNA: TGTGCCAGCAGTGAAGCGAGGGATTCACCCCTCCACTTT.

This clone showed up just once. The chain recombines TRBV19 with TRBJ1-2, with a possible D match to TRBD1 (5 bases). The CDR3 length is 12 residues. V was trimmed by 5 bases and J by 4 bases, leaving 8 bases between them. Germline V CDR1 and CDR2: LNHDA, SQIVND (reference sequence). CDR3 residues: CASSRGTYGYTF. CDR3 sequence (DNA): TGTGCCAGTAGTCGGGGGACCTATGGCTACACCTTC. Combining the CDR3 with reference TRBV19 and TRBJ1-2 gives the whole variable domain DGGITQSPKYLFRKEGQNVTLSCEQNLNHDAMYWYRQDPGQGLRLIYYSQIVNDFQKGDIAEGYSVSREKKESFPLTVTSAQKNPTAFYLCASSRGTYGYTFGSGTRLTVV.

The chain is built from TRBV18 and TRBJ1-6, with unresolved D. The CDR3 extends over 17 amino acids. V lost 3 bases and J lost 2, with 14 bases in between. Per germline, CDR1 KGHSH and CDR2 LQKENI. The CDR3 DNA reads TGTGCCAGCTCACCGTTCCCGGTGTCAGCCTATAATTCACCCCTCCACTTT. It yields the protein CASSPFPVSAYNSPLHF.

The chain joins TRBV20-1 to TRBJ2-3; D is perhaps TRBD2 (5 bases). Trimming shortened V by 3 bases and J by 0 bases, and 16 bases separated the two germline ends. Germline lookup yields CDR1 DFQATT and CDR2 SNEGSKA (reference sequence). This CDR3 region has 16 residues. The CDR3 nucleotides are TGCAGTGCTAGTTCTGTAGTGGGAGCTAGCACAGATACGCAGTATTTT. Encoded protein: CSASSVVGASTDTQYF.

The chain joins TRBV5-6 to TRBJ2-7, with 9 bases aligning to TRBD2. V lost 3 bases, J lost 4 bases, and 8 bases stayed unmatched. CDR3 size: 15 residues. Looked up from germline, CDR1 is SGHDT and CDR2 is YYEEEE. Here the CDR3 DNA reads TGTGCCAGCAGCTCTGCGGGACTAGCCCTATACGAGCAGTACTTC. This encodes CASSSAGLALYEQYF.

The V gene is TRBV9, the J gene TRBJ2-3, with 7 bases matching TRBD2. V was pared by 3 bases and J by 4 bases, with 8 bases of the junction left unmatched. The germline gives CDR1 SGDLS, CDR2 YYNGEE. The CDR3 sequence is 15 residues long. The CDR3 DNA follows: TGTGCCAGCAGCGCTAGCGGTTTTCAGGCAGATACGCAGTATTTT. Translation: CASSASGFQADTQYF.

V gene TRBV5-1 combines with J gene TRBJ1-2, with 8 bases that match TRBD1. Germline CDR1 is SGHRS and CDR2 is YFSETQ. CDR3 size: 14 residues. V gave up 4 bases and J gave up 7 bases; unmatched junction bases: 9. This chain's CDR3 is CASSPTSGGAGYTF. In DNA, the CDR3 is TGCGCCAGCAGCCCTACGTCAGGGGGCGCTGGCTACACCTTC.

This chain joins TRBV19 and TRBJ2-1; D tentatively fits TRBD1 or TRBD2 (6 bases each). CDR1 and CDR2 from the germline V gene are LNHDA and SQIVND (reference sequence). Deletions cut 3 bases from V and 9 bases from J, with 15 bases between. CDR3 length: 14 residues. This CDR3 reads CASSIGSGGGEQFF. CDR3 nucleotide sequence: TGTGCCAGTAGTATTGGGTCCGGAGGGGGTGAGCAGTTCTTC.

The CDR3 DNA is TGTGCCAGCAGTTTAGGCAGGGTCTCCACTGAAGCTTTCTTT. Protein sequence: CASSLGRVSTEAFF. The gene calls are TRBV28 and TRBJ1-1, with D possibly being TRBD1 (5 bases). Trimming cost V 2 bases and J 4 bases, with 11 bases left between them. Per the germline V gene, CDR1 is MDHEN and CDR2 is SYDVKM. CDR3 length equals 14 residues.

The V gene is TRBV28, the J gene TRBJ1-2, with TRBD1 matching 9 bases. The germline V gene has CDR1 MDHEN and CDR2 SYDVKM. This CDR3 contains 12 residues. The junction had 6 bases not matched to a gene; V was cut back by 6 bases and J by 10 bases. As DNA, the CDR3 is TGTGCCAGCAGGAGGACAGGGGTGAACTACACCTTC. Translating gives CASRRTGVNYTF.

This chain connects TRBV2 to TRBJ1-1; possible D gene TRBD1, 6 bases. V dropped 6 bases and J dropped 0 bases, with 14 bases sitting between them. CDR1 is SNHLY, CDR2 FYNNEI, per germline. The CDR3 sequence is 15 residues long. DNA of the CDR3: TGTGCCAGCAGCGTACGGGGACACTTGAACACTGAAGCTTTCTTT. This encodes CASSVRGHLNTEAFF.

CDR3 amino acids: CASREGAGEGSGTDTQYF. The DNA for the CDR3 is TGTGCCAGCAGAGAGGGGGCGGGAGAGGGTTCGGGCACAGATACGCAGTATTTT. The genes are TRBV25-1 and TRBJ2-3; D possibly uses TRBD1 or TRBD2 (7 bases each). Germline CDR1 MGHDK, CDR2 SYGVNS. The CDR3 has 18 residues. The V gene lost 6 bases and the J gene lost 1 base, with 23 bases spanning the gap.

The rearrangement joins TRBV9 to TRBJ1-4; 10 bases match TRBD1. V shed 0 bases and J 7 bases; nucleotides not matched to a gene: 3. CDR1 and CDR2 (germline): SGDLS, YYNGEE. The CDR3 is 15 residues long. CDR3 in DNA: TGTGCCAGCAGCGTAGGGACAGGGGGAGGTGAAAAACTGTTTTTT. Its protein is CASSVGTGGGEKLFF.

The rearrangement joins TRBV9 to TRBJ2-3; the match to TRBD2 covers 7 bases. CDR1 is SGDLS and CDR2 is YYNGEE in the germline V gene. CDR3 length equals 16 residues. Trimming removed 0 bases from V and 3 bases from J; junction bases left unmatched: 7. DNA for the CDR3: TGTGCCAGCAGCGTAGATGGCGGGAGAGGGACAGATACGCAGTATTTT. Its translation is CASSVDGGRGTDTQYF.

V usage is TRBV6-1 and J usage is TRBJ1-1, with D maybe TRBD1 (5 bases). CDR1 and CDR2 (germline): MNHNS, SASEGT. V was shortened by 8 bases and J by 1 base, with 5 bases between the two germline ends. The CDR3 is 11 residues long. CDR3 protein: CASGTNTEAFF. The DNA for the CDR3 is TGTGCCAGCGGGACGAACACTGAAGCTTTCTTT.

The chain links TRBV28 to TRBJ2-2, with no clear D. The CDR3 consists of 12 residues. CDR1 is MDHEN and CDR2 is SYDVKM in the germline V gene. V dropped 2 bases and J dropped 7 bases, with 5 bases sitting between them. In DNA, the CDR3 is TGTGCCAGCAGTTTAAGTCGCGGGGAGCTGTTTTTT. Protein: CASSLSRGELFF.

J is TRBJ2-3 and V is TRBV29-1; weak D call: TRBD2 (6 bases). The germline V gene has CDR1 SQVTM and CDR2 ANQGSEA. Trimming cost V 7 bases and J 2 bases, with 16 bases left between them. This CDR3 is built from 14 residues. The DNA for the CDR3 is TGCAGCGCCCCGGGACTGTTAATCACAGATACGCAGTATTTT. Protein: CSAPGLLITDTQYF.

The chain combines TRBV24-1 with TRBJ2-5, with 12 bases aligning to TRBD2. Per germline, CDR1 KGHDR and CDR2 SFDVKD. The CDR3 runs to 16 residues. J was trimmed by 1 base and V by 4 bases; bases with no gene match: 3. DNA of the CDR3: TGTGCCACCAGTGACCCACTAGCGGGAGGCCAAGAGACCCAGTACTTC. Residues: CATSDPLAGGQETQYF.

The genes are TRBV19 and TRBJ2-1; D gene unclear. The CDR3 is 16 residues long. Trimming cost V 1 base and J 4 bases, with 14 bases left between them. In germline, CDR1 is LNHDA, CDR2 SQIVND (reference sequence). CDR3 nucleotides: TGTGCCAGTAGTATAGGAACCAACAGACGATACAATGAGCAGTTCTTC. This gives the protein CASSIGTNRRYNEQFF.

The rearrangement uses TRBV28 and TRBJ2-2; 13 bases fit TRBD2. This CDR3 spans 16 amino acids. The ends lost 3 bases at V and 7 bases at J; junction bases unmatched: 5. Looked up from germline, CDR1 is MDHEN and CDR2 is SYDVKM. For the CDR3, the DNA is TGTGCCAGCAGTTTGTGGGGACTAGCGGGAAGCGGGGAGCTGTTTTTT. Encoded protein: CASSLWGLAGSGELFF.

Only a few counts were recorded for this clone. Here the CDR3 DNA reads TGTGCCAGCAGCGCCTCTAGTGTAGCCCTCCACGAGCAGTACTTC. Its protein is CASSASSVALHEQYF. The chain joins TRBV7-9 to TRBJ2-7; D not certain. Trimming stripped 5 bases from V and 5 bases from J, with 19 bases between. Germline loops: CDR1 SEHNR, CDR2 FQNEAQ (reference sequence). There are 15 residues in the CDR3.

This chain uses TRBV6-5 with TRBJ2-7, with D perhaps being TRBD1 or TRBD2 (6 bases each). Trimming took 8 bases from V and 0 from J, leaving 17 bases between them. The CDR3 has 15 residues. Germline loops: CDR1 MNHEY, CDR2 SVGAGI. The DNA for the CDR3 is TGTGCCAGCTTTCGGGGGCCCGCGGGCTCCTACGAGCAGTACTTC. Its protein product is CASFRGPAGSYEQYF.

The gene calls are TRBV5-4 and TRBJ1-1; 7 bases are shared with TRBD1. CDR1 and CDR2 (germline): SGHNT, YYREEE (reference sequence). The CDR3 has 15 residues. Unmatched junction bases numbered 7, after V lost 4 bases and J lost 1 base. DNA for the CDR3: TGTGCCAGCAGCCAACAGGGGTTCGGGAACACTGAAGCTTTCTTT. This encodes CASSQQGFGNTEAFF.

The rearrangement links TRBV7-3 to TRBJ1-1; D is unresolved. Trimming cost V 5 bases and J 1 base, with 8 bases left between them. From germline, CDR1 is SGHTA and CDR2 FQGTGA. The CDR3 is 13 amino acids. As DNA, the CDR3 is TGTGCCAGCAGCAACGCTGGGAACACTGAAGCTTTCTTT. It specifies CASSNAGNTEAFF.

The chain has TRBV2 and TRBJ1-2; no definite D call. CDR1 and CDR2 (germline): SNHLY, FYNNEI. V lost 2 bases to trimming and J lost 7 bases, with 11 bases between them. The CDR3 consists of 13 residues. CDR3 region: CASSELLKVGYTF. As DNA, the CDR3 is TGTGCCAGCAGTGAACTCCTAAAGGTTGGCTACACCTTC.

This chain uses TRBV5-4 with TRBJ1-6; 9 bases line up with TRBD1. Germline loops: CDR1 SGHNT, CDR2 YYREEE (reference sequence). Unmatched junction bases numbered 2, after V lost 3 bases and J lost 7 bases. CDR3 size: 14 residues. CDR3 bases: TGTGCCAGCAGCTGGGACAGGGCAAATTCACCCCTCCACTTT. This sequence encodes CASSWDRANSPLHF.

J is TRBJ2-7 and V is TRBV29-1, with 11 bases fitting TRBD1. Germline CDR1 is SQVTM and CDR2 is ANQGSEA. The CDR3 extends over 13 amino acids. Trimming at V came to 7 bases and at J to 3 bases, leaving 5 bases not matched to a gene. The DNA for the CDR3 is TGCAGCGCTGGAGGGACAGGGGGCTACGAGCAGTACTTC. Protein: CSAGGTGGYEQYF.

The chain uses TRBV30 and TRBJ1-4, with D possibly matching TRBD1 (5 bases). This CDR3 has 14 amino acids. V was pared by 4 bases and J by 0 bases, with 9 bases between. Germline lookup yields CDR1 GTSNPN and CDR2 SVGIG (reference sequence). CDR3 in amino acids: CAWTGRATNEKLFF. DNA for the CDR3: TGTGCCTGGACAGGGAGAGCAACTAATGAAAAACTGTTTTTT.

This chain uses TRBV6-5 with TRBJ2-7; D not certain. The CDR3 spans 14 residues. The ends were cut back, 5 bases at V and 5 bases at J, with 16 bases in the middle. In germline, CDR1 is MNHEY, CDR2 SVGAGI. CDR3 sequence reads: CASSHTWGTHEQYF. The CDR3 DNA reads TGTGCCAGCAGTCATACATGGGGAACCCACGAGCAGTACTTC.

This clone has just one count. This sequence joins TRBV6-5 and TRBJ2-7; D is unresolved. Trimming removed 5 bases from V and 6 bases from J, with 11 bases in between. Looked up from germline, CDR1 is MNHEY and CDR2 is SVGAGI. The length of the CDR3 is 12 residues. The CDR3 protein is CASSPYPFEQYF. The CDR3 region has the DNA TGTGCCAGCAGTCCCTACCCCTTCGAGCAGTACTTC.

The chain is built from TRBV13 and TRBJ1-6, with TRBD1 matching 10 bases. The CDR3 consists of 14 residues. CDR1 is PRHDT, CDR2 FYEKMQ, per germline (reference sequence). After removal of 3 bases from V and 10 bases from J, the junction contained 3 bases not matched to a gene. DNA for the CDR3: TGTGCCAGCAGCTTTAGGGACAGGGGATCACCCCTCCACTTT. The encoded protein is CASSFRDRGSPLHF.

In regard to this clone: Other DNA sequences in this sample translate to the same CDR3. The chain uses TRBV27 and TRBJ1-1; D uncertain. V shed 1 base and J shed 2 bases, with 5 bases lying between them. This CDR3 contains 13 residues. The germline V gene encodes CDR1 MNHEY and CDR2 SMNVEV (reference sequence). The DNA of the CDR3 is TGTGCCAGCAGTTTATTCGTCAACACTGAAGCTTTCTTT. It yields the protein CASSLFVNTEAFF.